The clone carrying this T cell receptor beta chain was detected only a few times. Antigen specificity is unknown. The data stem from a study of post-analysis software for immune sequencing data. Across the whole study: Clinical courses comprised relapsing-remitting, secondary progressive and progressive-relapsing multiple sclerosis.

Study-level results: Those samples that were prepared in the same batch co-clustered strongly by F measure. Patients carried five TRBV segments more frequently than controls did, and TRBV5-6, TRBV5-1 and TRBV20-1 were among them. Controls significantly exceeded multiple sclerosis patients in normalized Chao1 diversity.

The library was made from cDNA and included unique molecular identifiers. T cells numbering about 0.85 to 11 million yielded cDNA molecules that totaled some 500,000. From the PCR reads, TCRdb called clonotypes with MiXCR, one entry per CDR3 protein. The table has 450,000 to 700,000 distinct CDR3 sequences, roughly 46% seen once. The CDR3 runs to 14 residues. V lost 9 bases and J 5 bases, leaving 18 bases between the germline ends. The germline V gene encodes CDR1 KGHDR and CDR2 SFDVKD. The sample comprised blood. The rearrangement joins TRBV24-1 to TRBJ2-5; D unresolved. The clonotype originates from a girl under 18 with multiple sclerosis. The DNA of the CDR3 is TGTGCCACCCAGGATTCCCCACGACACGAGACCCAGTACTTC. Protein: CATQDSPRHETQYF.